These 2 T cell receptor beta chains originate from one sample sequenced in a study of shared clonotypes between healthy human individuals. TCRdb keeps only in-frame clones here, not all; method: immunoSEQ multiplex PCR. The sample holds a few million clones, around 94% seen once. Sequencing input: naive CD4+ T cells sorted from blood. Specified subset: CD45RA+ positively selected. These receptors were taken from a young man in good health.

This chain uses TRBV5-1 with TRBJ2-5; possible D gene TRBD1, 5 bases. This CDR3 comprises 14 residues. The ends were cut back, 2 bases at V and 0 bases at J, with 8 bases in the middle. From germline, CDR1 is SGHRS and CDR2 YFSETQ. The CDR3: CASSLGHHQETQYF. CDR3 sequence (DNA): TGCGCCAGCAGCTTAGGACACCACCAAGAGACCCAGTACTTC.

The CDR3 reads CASSLGPGASYNEQFF. Here the CDR3 DNA reads TGCGCCAGCAGCTTGGGGCCCGGGGCTTCCTACAATGAGCAGTTCTTC. The J gene is TRBJ2-1, the V gene TRBV5-1, with D perhaps matching TRBD1 or TRBD2 (5 bases each). Germline CDR1 SGHRS, CDR2 YFSETQ. V dropped 0 bases and J dropped 1 base, with 11 bases sitting between them. CDR3 size: 16 residues.